The rows below give T cell receptor beta chains drawn from one sample of a study of blood T cell repertoires in COVID-19. Sequencing used immunoSEQ multiplex PCR; TCRdb keeps in-frame clones, though not all of them. Of about 370,000 clones listed, 89% are singletons. The sample was peripheral blood. The receptors were gathered from a woman between 25 and 40 years old with COVID-19, enrolled during active disease. Both conserved end residues are part of each CDR3. D genes are given only for firm matches. Rows give clone size only sometimes, using once, few, many, or a class for an expanded clone.

v_call	j_call	d_call	clone_size	cdr3_aa	cdr3_nt
TRBV5-1	TRBJ2-5	TRBD2	.	CASSLAEAGGGETQYF	TGCGCCAGCAGCTTGGCCGAGGCTGGCGGGGGAGAGACCCAGTACTTC
TRBV14	TRBJ2-7	TRBD2	.	CASSPDRWRGGSEQYF	TGTGCCAGCAGCCCCGATCGATGGCGGGGGGGTTCCGAGCAGTACTTC
TRBV14	TRBJ2-2	.	.	CASSRTMNTGELFF	TGTGCCAGCAGCCGGACAATGAACACCGGGGAGCTGTTTTTT
TRBV4-2	TRBJ2-3	.	.	CASSQVVRGSTDTQYF	TGTGCCAGCAGCCAAGTGGTCAGGGGTAGCACAGATACGCAGTATTTT
TRBV7-2	TRBJ1-1	TRBD1	.	CASSSQGISNTEAFF	TGTGCCAGCAGCTCACAGGGGATTTCAAACACTGAAGCTTTCTTT
TRBV2	TRBJ1-2	TRBD1	.	CASSDEGTGGYTF	TGTGCCAGCAGTGACGAAGGGACAGGGGGCTACACCTTC
TRBV3-1/TRBV3-2	TRBJ1-2	.	.	CASSQLNALNTF	TGTGCCAGCAGCCAGTTGAACGCCCTAAACACCTTC
TRBV6-2/TRBV6-3	TRBJ1-2	TRBD1	.	CASSFFGDRDYGYTF	TGTGCCAGCAGTTTTTTTGGGGACAGGGACTATGGCTACACCTTC
TRBV28	TRBJ1-1	TRBD1	.	CASSLGPQGVSAEAFF	TGTGCCAGCAGTTTGGGACCCCAGGGGGTGTCTGCTGAAGCTTTCTTT
TRBV24-1	TRBJ2-2	TRBD2	.	CATSTSGGAGRTGELFF	TGTGCCACCAGTACGAGCGGGGGGGCCGGGCGAACCGGGGAGCTGTTTTTT
TRBV7-2	TRBJ2-7	.	once	CASTTGHYEQYF	TGTGCCAGCACCACGGGACACTACGAGCAGTACTTC